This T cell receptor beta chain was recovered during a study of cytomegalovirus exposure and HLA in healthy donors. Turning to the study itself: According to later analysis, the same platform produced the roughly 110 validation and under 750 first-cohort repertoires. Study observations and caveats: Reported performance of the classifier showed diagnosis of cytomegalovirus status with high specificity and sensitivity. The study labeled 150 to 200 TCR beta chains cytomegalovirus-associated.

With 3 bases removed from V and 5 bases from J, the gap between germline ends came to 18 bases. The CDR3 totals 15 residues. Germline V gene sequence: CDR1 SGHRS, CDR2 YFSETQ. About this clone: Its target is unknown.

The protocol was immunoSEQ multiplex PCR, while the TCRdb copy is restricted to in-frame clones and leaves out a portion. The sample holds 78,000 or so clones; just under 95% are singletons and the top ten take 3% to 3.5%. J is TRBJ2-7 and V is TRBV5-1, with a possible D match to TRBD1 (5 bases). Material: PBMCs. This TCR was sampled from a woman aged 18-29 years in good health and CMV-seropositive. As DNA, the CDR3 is TGCGCCAGCAGCTCTTCGCAGGGATTAATCCACGAGCAGTACTTC. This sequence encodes CASSSSQGLIHEQYF.